The 27 T cell receptor beta chains below come from one sample, sequenced in a study of CXCR3-negative and CXCR3-positive naive CD8 T cells. Study-wide points: Researchers report that CXCR3-positive naive cells carry more hydrophobic TRB CDR3s than CXCR3-negative naive cells.

Researchers prepared the TRB cDNA libraries using 5' RACE with UMI labels. TCRdb reprocessed the 5' RACE reads, keeping one entry per CDR3 protein, no DNA. This specimen shows 110,000 or so distinct CDR3 sequences; the ten leading clones hold roughly 0.35%. These TCRs' antigens remain unknown. Material for sequencing was naive CXCR3+ CD8+ T cells from blood. Subset here: CD45RO-CCR7+CD27+CD95- naive CD8+ T cells expressing CXCR3 (TNR3+). These receptors were taken from a human donor in good health. Some clones in this sample may be carry-over from other donors' samples.

This chain links TRBV4-1 with TRBJ2-5; the D gene TCRdb calls, TRBD2, cannot be checked with no DNA. There are 15 residues in the CDR3. Germline loops: CDR1 MGHRA, CDR2 YSYEKL. The CDR3 spells CASSQEGRVWETQYF.

The chain has TRBV7-9 and TRBJ2-7; TCRdb lists TRBD1, though no DNA is available to test this call. The CDR3 is 14 residues long. Per germline, CDR1 SEHNR and CDR2 FQNEAQ (reference sequence). CDR3 residues: CASSSTGGSYEQYF.

V is TRBV20-1 and J is TRBJ2-5; as DNA is missing, the TRBD2 call by TCRdb cannot be tested. There are 16 residues in the CDR3. Germline V gene data show CDR1 as DFQATT and CDR2 as SNEGSKA (reference sequence). The CDR3 sequence: CSARGVAGDLQETQYF.

The J gene is TRBJ1-1, the V gene TRBV12-5; absent DNA, TCRdb's TRBD1 call cannot be checked. From germline, CDR1 is LGHNT and CDR2 FRNRAP. The CDR3 runs 18 residues. CDR3 amino acids: CASGLPSETGSKFTKAFF.

The V and J genes are TRBV13 and TRBJ2-7; lacking DNA, the TRBD1 call made by TCRdb goes unchecked. Germline V gene data show CDR1 as PRHDT and CDR2 as FYEKMQ (reference sequence). This CDR3 spans 16 amino acids. Here the CDR3 reads CASSPSGDRWYHEQYF.

The V gene is TRBV7-9, the J gene TRBJ2-7; TCRdb gives TRBD1 as the D gene, but with no DNA this cannot be confirmed. The germline V gene encodes CDR1 SEHNR and CDR2 FQNEAQ (reference sequence). The CDR3 length is 13 residues. The CDR3 is CASSSGQGDEQYF.

The rearrangement joins TRBV6-5 to TRBJ2-2; TCRdb selects TRBD2, and the lack of DNA leaves this call unchecked. The CDR3 covers 19 residues. Germline V gene sequence: CDR1 MNHEY, CDR2 SVGAGI. The CDR3 loop is CASSYSRLAGGPWTGELFF.

The chain links TRBV28 to TRBJ2-5; as DNA is missing, the TRBD1 call by TCRdb cannot be tested. This CDR3 is built from 16 residues. Germline CDR1 MDHEN, CDR2 SYDVKM. The CDR3 region is CASSPRGPEVQETQYF.

The rearrangement uses TRBV9 and TRBJ2-7; TCRdb's D call of TRBD1 is untestable without DNA. Per germline, CDR1 SGDLS and CDR2 YYNGEE. The CDR3 length is 15 residues. The CDR3 loop reads CASSVDDRGIYEQYF.

The chain couples TRBV12-3 or TRBV12-4 to TRBJ2-1. This CDR3 has 15 amino acids. CDR3 sequence: CASSLNFQFINEQFF.

This CDR3 reads CSVEESIGGDYFF. The chain is built from TRBV29-1 and TRBJ2-7; the TRBD1 assignment by TCRdb is unverifiable without DNA. Germline assignment: CDR1 SQVTM and CDR2 ANQGSEA. The length of the CDR3 is 13 residues.

The V and J genes are TRBV7-2 and TRBJ2-1. This CDR3 comprises 15 residues. Germline V lookup: CDR1 SGHTA, CDR2 FQGNSA. The CDR3 reads CASSLEGLRNNEQFF. The whole variable domain, remainder taken from reference TRBV7-2 and TRBJ2-1, is GAGVSQSPSNKVTEKGKDVELRCDPISGHTALYWYRQSLGQGLEFLIYFQGNSAPDKSGLPSDRFSAERTGGSVSTLTIQRTQQEDSAVYLCASSLEGLRNNEQFFGPGTRLTVL.

The chain employs TRBV28 and TRBJ2-1; TCRdb's D call, TRBD1, is unchecked because there is no DNA. CDR1 is MDHEN, CDR2 SYDVKM, per germline. This CDR3 contains 15 residues. CDR3 amino acids: CASSLGTVNHNEQFF.

The chain recombines TRBV15 with TRBJ2-6; the TCRdb call, TRBD1, lacks DNA for checking. This CDR3 spans 19 amino acids. In germline, CDR1 is LNHNV, CDR2 YYDKDF (reference sequence). CDR3 sequence reads: CATSRPNLGGYSGANVLTF.

J is TRBJ2-2 and V is TRBV18; TCRdb names TRBD2, which stays unverified in the absence of DNA. CDR1 and CDR2 (germline): KGHSH, LQKENI. CDR3 length: 18 residues. CDR3 sequence: CASSPRGLAGAFTGELFF.

The gene calls are TRBV7-8 and TRBJ2-1; the D gene TCRdb calls, TRBD2, cannot be checked with no DNA. Germline loops: CDR1 SGHVS, CDR2 FQNEAQ. The CDR3 runs 15 residues. The CDR3 reads CASSLNAGGRNEQFF.

J is TRBJ1-1 and V is TRBV14. Per germline, CDR1 SGHDN and CDR2 FVKESK. This CDR3 is 13 amino acids long. The CDR3 sequence: CASSQSVNTEAFF. Complete variable domain (other parts from reference TRBV14 and TRBJ1-1): EAGVTQFPSHSVIEKGQTVTLRCDPISGHDNLYWYRRVMGKEIKFLLHFVKESKQDESGMPNNRFLAERTGGTYSTLKVQPAELEDSGVYFCASSQSVNTEAFFGQGTRLTVV.

J is TRBJ2-1 and V is TRBV6-2 or TRBV6-3. From germline, CDR1 is MNHEY and CDR2 SVGEGT. The CDR3 covers 18 residues. The chain's CDR3 is CASSYSSWPEGFYNEQFF.

The chain has TRBV9 and TRBJ2-1; TCRdb gives TRBD1 as the D gene, but with no DNA this cannot be confirmed. CDR1 and CDR2 from the germline V gene are SGDLS and YYNGEE. This CDR3 is built from 15 residues. CDR3: CASSLPGQGDVEQFF.

J is TRBJ2-7 and V is TRBV11-2; TCRdb picks TRBD2, but there is no DNA to check that call. In germline, CDR1 is SGHAT, CDR2 FQNNGV. The CDR3 length is 16 residues. CDR3 protein: CASSLVRLAGGYEQYF.

V gene TRBV12-3 or TRBV12-4 combines with J gene TRBJ2-1; TCRdb reports TRBD1, a call that lacks DNA to check it against. This CDR3 region has 15 residues. This CDR3 reads CASSEHGTGGNEQFF.

The chain carries TRBV19 and TRBJ2-7; TCRdb names TRBD2, which stays unverified in the absence of DNA. The V gene's germline CDR1 is LNHDA and CDR2 SQIVND (reference sequence). This CDR3 region has 17 residues. CDR3 protein: CASSAAGGQDSLYEQYF.

The chain recombines TRBV28 with TRBJ2-3; TCRdb's assignment of TRBD1 cannot be checked, as there is no DNA. This CDR3 is built from 15 residues. Per the germline V gene, CDR1 is MDHEN and CDR2 is SYDVKM. The CDR3 sequence is CASTQTFPGRDTQYF.

The chain carries TRBV6-6 and TRBJ1-1. The CDR3 runs 12 residues. Germline assignment: CDR1 MNHNY and CDR2 SVGAGI (reference sequence). The CDR3 region is CASRPDGLEAFF.

The chain uses TRBV21-1 and TRBJ2-1; as DNA is missing, the TRBD1 call by TCRdb cannot be tested. TRBV21-1 counts as a pseudogene. The length of the CDR3 is 14 residues. CDR3 protein: CASQAPSPYNEQFF.

This chain connects TRBV29-1 to TRBJ2-7; TCRdb selects TRBD2, and the lack of DNA leaves this call unchecked. The germline gives CDR1 SQVTM, CDR2 ANQGSEA. The CDR3 has 13 residues. The CDR3 loop reads CSVELAGDYEQYF.

This chain uses TRBV5-5 with TRBJ2-1; as DNA is missing, the TRBD2 call by TCRdb cannot be tested. Germline CDR1 is SGHKS and CDR2 is YYEKEE (reference sequence). This CDR3 is 13 amino acids long. The CDR3 here is CASSLGANNEQFF.